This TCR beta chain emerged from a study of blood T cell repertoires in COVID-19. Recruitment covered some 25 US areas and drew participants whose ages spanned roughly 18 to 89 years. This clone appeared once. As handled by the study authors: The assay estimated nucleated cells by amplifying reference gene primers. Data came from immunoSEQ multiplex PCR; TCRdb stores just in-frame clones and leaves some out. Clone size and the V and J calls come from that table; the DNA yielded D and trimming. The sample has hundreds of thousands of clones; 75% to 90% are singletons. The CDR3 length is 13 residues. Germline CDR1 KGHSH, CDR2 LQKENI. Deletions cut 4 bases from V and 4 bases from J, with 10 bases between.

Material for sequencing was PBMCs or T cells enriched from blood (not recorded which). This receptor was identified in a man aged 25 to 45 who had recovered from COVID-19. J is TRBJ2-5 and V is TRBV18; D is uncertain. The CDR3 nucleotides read TGTGCCAGCTCACAACCTGGAGCAGAGACCCAGTACTTC. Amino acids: CASSQPGAETQYF.